This TCR beta chain was recovered during a study of technical replicates of blood from a few donors (dated by TCRdb to 2017 to 2019). The library was produced with the immunoSEQ multiplex PCR assay. Imported from immuneACCESS, the table was reduced by TCRdb to in-frame sequences with V and J called. These copies leave out some clones; in studies compared against another copy, an unresolved V gene accounts for under half, and the cause of the remainder is not known. This sample gives some 71,000 clones in total; around 97% of them show up just once. The ten largest make up 0.18% of the sample. Taken from the germline V gene, the CDR1 and CDR2 loops are MNHEY and SVGAGI. The CDR3 spans 16 residues, from the cysteine through the phenylalanine. Just CDR3 DNA is preserved here, 48 bases in frame from base 1. V sheds 4 bases and J sheds 2 bases, leaving 12 bases between their ends. Comment on this clone: Its antigen specificity is not known. Nothing much larger sits one base from this clone, and base qualities are not available.

The source of this sequence is a human donor in good health. Rearrangement joined TRBV6-5 to TRBJ2-6, with a weak D call of TRBD1 (5 bases match). The sample consisted of T cells isolated from PBMCs. DNA sequence: TGTGCCAGCAGTTTACTCAGGGAACCTGGGGCCAACGTCCTGACTTTC. Its translation reads: CASSLLREPGANVLTF.